The rows below give T cell receptor beta chains drawn from one sample of a study of T cell repertoires in aging, cancer and after chemotherapy. One entry per CDR3 protein, called by TCRdb with MiXCR from the multiplex PCR reads. The profile shows about 2,900 distinct CDR3 sequences, roughly 24% of them singletons. Material: blood. These receptors all come from a human donor with a solid tumor. The CDR3 runs from the conserved cysteine through the conserved F or W. The order of the fields is V gene, clone size, D gene, J gene, CDR3 DNA, CDR3 protein. The D gene is left open where the match is weak. Clone size is not always given. Where it is, it says once, few, many or a class for expanded clones.

TRBV6-5	medium-sized	-	TRBJ1-1	TGTGCCAGCAGTTCGTCCGGACAATACCCTGAAGCTTTCTTT	CASSSSGQYPEAFF
TRBV5-6	-	-	TRBJ2-5	TGTGCCAGCAGCCCCTTGAATCAAGAGACCCAGTACTTC	CASSPLNQETQYF
TRBV6-2/TRBV6-3	-	-	TRBJ2-2	TGTGCCAGCAGTTATTTTCCTGTTCGCGGACGAGACGGGGAGCTGTTTTTT	CASSYFPVRGRDGELFF
TRBV5-4	once	-	TRBJ1-2	TGTGCCAGCAGCCTCGGGGTACCTTACTATGGCTACACCTTC	CASSLGVPYYGYTF
TRBV28	once	TRBD1	TRBJ1-5	TGTGCCAGCAGTTTATGGACAGGGTACCATCAGCCCCAGCATTTT	CASSLWTGYHQPQHF
TRBV6-5	medium-sized	-	TRBJ1-1	TGTGCCAGCAGCCTAGAGGGCGGCGGCACTGAAGCTTTCTTT	CASSLEGGGTEAFF
TRBV7-2	-	TRBD1	TRBJ1-3	TGTGCCAGCAGCTGGGCAGGGGGCTCAGACTCTGGAAACACCATATATTTT	CASSWAGGSDSGNTIYF
TRBV20-1	-	-	TRBJ2-3	TGCAGTGCTAACGGGAGAACAGATACGCAGTATTTT	CSANGRTDTQYF
TRBV7-6	large	TRBD1	TRBJ1-3	TGTGCCAGCAGTCGACAAACAGGGGCTGGAAACACCATATATTTT	CASSRQTGAGNTIYF
TRBV12-3/TRBV12-4	-	-	TRBJ1-2	TGTGCCAGCAGTTCCGGGTCCTATGGCTACACCTTC	CASSSGSYGYTF
TRBV27	-	-	TRBJ1-5	TGTGCCAGCAGCGCTCAGGGGTCCAATCAGCCCCAGCATTTT	CASSAQGSNQPQHF
TRBV5-6	-	-	TRBJ1-4	TGCGCCAGCAGCTTGGGCTACAGGAGGCAACACGAAAAACTGTTTTTT	CASSLGYRRQHEKLFF
TRBV28	-	-	TRBJ2-2	TGTGCCAGCAGTCGCAGGGCTTCCGGGGAGCTGTTTTTT	CASSRRASGELFF
TRBV7-3	-	TRBD2	TRBJ2-5	TGTGCCAGCAGCTTAAGGAGACTAGCTGGAGGCGAGACCCAGTACTTC	CASSLRRLAGGETQYF
TRBV20-1	-	-	TRBJ2-2	TGCAGTGCTAGAGATCGTGGGAGAAAAACCGGGGAGCTGTTTTTT	CSARDRGRKTGELFF
TRBV12-3/TRBV12-4	few	-	TRBJ2-1	TGTGCCAGCAGTTTGGGGGGCTCCTACAATGAGCAGTTCTTC	CASSLGGSYNEQFF
TRBV19	-	TRBD2	TRBJ2-2	TGTGCCAGTAGACCTATAGCGGGAGGGCGGACCGGGGAGCTGTTTTTT	CASRPIAGGRTGELFF
TRBV6-5	large	-	TRBJ2-6	TGTGCCAGCAGAGCATCTGTCAGCTCTGGGGCCAACGTCCTGACTTTC	CASRASVSSGANVLTF
TRBV18	few	TRBD2	TRBJ2-1	TGTGCCAGCTCACCAACTAGCGGGAGGGCCATCAATGAGCAGTTCTTC	CASSPTSGRAINEQFF
TRBV5-6	few	TRBD1	TRBJ1-2	TGTGCCAGCAGCACCCCGAAGGGGGCTGGCTACACCTTC	CASSTPKGAGYTF
TRBV11-3	medium-sized	-	TRBJ1-3	TGTGCCAGCAGCCACCTCCGGGACACAGTATCCGGAAACACCATATATTTT	CASSHLRDTVSGNTIYF
TRBV20-1	-	TRBD1	TRBJ1-1	TGCAGTGCTAGAATTCGGACAGGGAACACTGAAGCTTTCTTT	CSARIRTGNTEAFF
TRBV4-2	-	-	TRBJ2-7	TGTGCCAGCAGCCAAGATGGCCTGCGGGGCGAGCAGTACTTC	CASSQDGLRGEQYF